This TCR beta chain was captured by sequencing in a study of cytomegalovirus exposure and HLA in healthy donors (dated by TCRdb to 2016 to 2017). Turning to the overall study: According to an earlier analysis of a few hundred of the donors, 150 million to 200 million T cells yielded over 90 million unique TCR beta sequences and roughly 280 Gb of sequence data. About 330 gigabases of sequencing data and around 90 million unique TCR sequences made up an early release that covered several hundred HLA-typed donors. Among the approximately 400 genotyped donors, 81% belonged to the genetic ancestry cluster associated with self-reported Caucasian donors. The study aimed to test whether cataloging public T cell receptors could reveal signatures of past pathogen exposure. The T cell repertoires of around 670 subjects were profiled by immunosequencing and related to cytomegalovirus serostatus. Along with the approximately 650-subject first cohort, a separate validation cohort of approximately 110 different subjects was used. To predict cytomegalovirus infection status, the study combined high-throughput TCR immunosequencing, statistical association of individual TCRs with disease status, and machine learning. A later analysis re-analyzed previously published TCR beta repertoires from roughly 600 donors and added high-resolution HLA genotyping to study TCR occurrence patterns. Rather than using new phenotypic data, the later analysis identified candidate immune exposures from TCR beta sequences and from how often those sequences occurred across donors. To decide whether each TCR beta V gene segment behaved as functional or pseudogenic, an earlier analysis of fewer than 750 of the donors relied on high-throughput TCR beta sequencing. Donor age, sex, ethnicity and CMV serostatus were compiled alongside the repertoire data. In a later genetic analysis, genome-wide SNP genotypes for about 55% of the roughly 670 donors were used, and that subset was treated as a discovery cohort. All discovery cohort repertoires had been generated using a single sequencing platform. Class I and class II HLA loci were covered by the typing at four-digit resolution. The number of donors typed differed by locus, with 629-630 for A, B, C, DRB1 and DQB1, 522 for DQA1, some 570 for DPA1, and some 470 for DPB1. Several DR-DQ haplotypes were handled as single units for association and clustering because linkage in the cohort was strong. Across approximately 400 genotyped donors of the cohort, an average of roughly 200,000 unique TCR beta nucleotide sequences per donor were sequenced, and about a sixth of those sequences were non-productive.

In total, more than 500 healthy bone marrow donors made up the cohort. All cohort members were sampled while nominally healthy, although unrecorded immune exposures were likely present. The donor was CMV seronegative and belonged to the group of 352 seronegative cohort members. A peripheral blood sample was collected from each donor, and TCR beta sequencing was performed on peripheral blood mononuclear cells. Genomic DNA extraction from the blood cell samples was performed with the Qiagen DNeasy Blood Extraction Kit. CDR1 and CDR2 are drawn from the germline V gene: SGHRS, YFSETQ. The CDR3 covers 14 residues, taking in both the cysteine and the phenylalanine. Of all the DNA, just the CDR3 is kept, 42 bases in frame from base 1. V loses 4 bases, J loses 2 bases, and the germline ends lie 12 bases apart. With respect to this clone: Its antigen has not been determined. Base qualities are not provided; no much larger clone lies one nucleotide away. This sample includes further DNA sequences coding for the same CDR3.

The library was built by means of the immunoSEQ multiplex PCR assay. A mixture of 60 forward primers for TCR Vbeta segments and 13 reverse primers for TCR Jbeta segments was used in the multiplex PCR. The CDR3 region of rearranged TCR beta genes was amplified from genomic DNA by a multiplex PCR assay. The Illumina HiSeq System was used to sequence the amplified TCR beta libraries as 87-base-pair reads. The paper's processing steps were these. A later analysis counted approximately 84 million unique TCR beta chains across the roughly 700 repertoires, and some 11 million of these chains were shared by at least two donors. A nearest-neighbor algorithm error-corrected the raw reads and collapsed the reads into unique sequences, merging closely related sequences to remove PCR and sequencing errors. CDR3 sequences were aligned to IMGT reference sequences to assign V, D and J gene segments. Each retained sequence needed at least a six-nucleotide match to both a V gene segment and a J gene segment. Rearrangements were called productive when the CDR3 lacked stop codons and stayed in frame with V and J; all others were non-productive. Following IMGT convention, CDR3 was defined as the stretch from the second conserved V-encoded cysteine up to the conserved J-encoded phenylalanine. The earlier analysis of about 610 of the donors excluded sequences that lacked an unambiguous match to a single V gene segment. In an earlier analysis of about 590 of the donors, a V segment was called functional when productive rearrangements were above 56.7%, and segregating when the standard deviation between donors exceeded 5%. A statistical classification framework was built to diagnose cytomegalovirus status from the catalog of TCR beta chain sequences. In a later analysis, V and J genes were assigned by comparing TCR nucleotide sequences against IMGT/GENE-DB human TR gene sequences. Using the TCRdist pipeline, a later analysis assigned CDR3 sequences along with most-parsimonious VDJ recombination scenarios. A later analysis defined each TCR beta chain by its CDR3 amino acid sequence plus V-gene family, and excluded reads lacking a unique V-gene family. As a way to deal with suspected cross-contamination and a sequencing artifact, a later analysis dropped roughly 600 nucleotide sequences that were highly shared and had low generation probability. In a later analysis, a clonal expansion index for each public chain was calculated from normalized within-repertoire ranks of inferred template counts. In a later analysis, generation probabilities were computed with a VDJ recombination model fitted to out-of-frame rearrangements, and the resulting probabilities were checked against IGoR. In a later analysis, hypergeometric tests were used to score TCR-TCR, TCR-HLA and TCR-CMV co-occurrence, with a repertoire-size bias correction applied to TCR pairs. A later analysis estimated false discovery rates by permuting HLA or CMV assignments 20 times. In a later analysis, co-occurring TCRs were grouped using DBSCAN, and TCRdist sequence similarity was added for clustering within HLA-allele-positive subsets. Co-occurrence clustering excluded repertoires with fewer than 30,000 or more than 120,000 public chains, plus five with anomalous nucleotide sharing. The table comes from immuneACCESS by way of TCRdb, which keeps in-frame sequences with V and J called. Part of the clones is missing from these tables; in studies checked, under half for an unresolved V gene and the rest for unknown reasons. The V and J calls and clone size are taken from that table; D and trimming were inferred from the DNA. The sample has about 160,000 clones on record, just over 75% of them singletons. More than 0.8% of the sample is held by the ten biggest clonotypes.

Summary of the overall study and its limitations: Because counts were too low, roughly 18 rarely observed V segments, including chromosome 9 orphons, were left out of the earlier analysis of 587 of the donors. Only TCR beta chains were sequenced in this cohort, and the absence of alpha or paired-chain data limited detectable features. When HLA alleles, especially DR and DQ, strongly co-occurred, TCR associations were difficult to assign to individual alleles. Most CMV-associated TCR beta chains appeared to be HLA-restricted in a later analysis, and the HLA associations seemed to be driven largely by CMV exposure. At a false discovery rate of 0.05, a later analysis linked approximately 18,000 TCR beta sequences to specific HLA alleles. In vitro tests confirmed that three of the cytomegalovirus-associated TCR beta chains recognize cytomegalovirus antigens. Across donors, most TCR sequences were observed very rarely, whereas some public TCRs were present in many individuals. It was suggested by the authors that the approach could potentially be generalized to other disease states and immunological phenotypes. A cluster of highly shared sequence variants was judged likely to be a technical artifact of the sequencing pipeline. A later analysis found that HLA-associated TCR beta chains were more clonally expanded and had lower generation probabilities than equally common non-associated chains. In both the original and validation cohorts, the classifier was reported to diagnose cytomegalovirus status with high specificity and sensitivity. In an earlier analysis of approximately 600 of the donors, most TCR beta V segments were observed in productive rearrangements about 87% or about 30% of the time, broadly matching IMGT annotations. According to a later analysis, parvovirus B19, influenza, CMV and Epstein-Barr virus appeared linked to several top co-occurrence clusters. Roughly uniform sequencing depth across donors was assumed in presence/absence analyses, although this assumption may not hold. CMV serostatus was the only immune exposure information available for the cohort. Because HLA typing was missing for some donors at each locus, association tests included only the typed subset. In the study, some 160 TCR beta chains were listed as associated with cytomegalovirus. Because the 87-base-pair reads could not distinguish some IMGT-functional V segments, including TRBV6-2 and TRBV6-3, those segments were excluded. Linkage disequilibrium might explain the correlated functional status among segregating V segments, but an unknown experimental factor could not be ruled out. V-gene and J-gene trimming of TCR beta chains was associated with a missense DCLRE1C variant in a later genetic analysis, and the association was replicated in an independent cohort. Compared with the roughly 700-donor mean, donors in an Asian-associated ancestry cluster had fewer N-insertions in productive TCRs, according to a later genetic analysis. A further reported finding was that TCR beta sequences accurately predicted the HLA-A and HLA-B alleles for most subjects in the first cohort. In a later analysis, TCR association rates were found to vary across HLA loci, with the most associated TCRs seen for DRB1 alleles and the fewest for HLA-C alleles.

The chain is encoded by TRBV5-1 joined to TRBJ1-1, and perhaps TRBD1 as D gene, on 5 matching bases. Sequencing was carried out using PBMCs. This clonotype originated in a woman in her thirties or forties in good health and CMV-seronegative. This receptor has the CDR3 CASSPRTTNTEAFF. The DNA sequence follows: TGCGCCAGCAGCCCTCGGACAACCAACACTGAAGCTTTCTTT.